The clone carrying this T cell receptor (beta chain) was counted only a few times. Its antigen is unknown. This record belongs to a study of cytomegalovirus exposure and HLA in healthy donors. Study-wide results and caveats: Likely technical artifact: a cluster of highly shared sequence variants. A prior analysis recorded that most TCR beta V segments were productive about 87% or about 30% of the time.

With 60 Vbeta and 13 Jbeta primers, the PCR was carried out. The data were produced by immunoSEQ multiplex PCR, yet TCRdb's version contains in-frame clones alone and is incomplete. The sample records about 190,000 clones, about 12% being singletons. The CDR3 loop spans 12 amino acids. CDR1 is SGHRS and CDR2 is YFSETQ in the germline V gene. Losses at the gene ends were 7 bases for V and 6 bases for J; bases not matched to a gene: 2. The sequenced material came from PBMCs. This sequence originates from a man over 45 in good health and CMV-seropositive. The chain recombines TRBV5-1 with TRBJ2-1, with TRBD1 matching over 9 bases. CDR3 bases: TGCGCCAGCGGACAGGGGATCAATGAGCAGTTCTTC. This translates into CASGQGINEQFF. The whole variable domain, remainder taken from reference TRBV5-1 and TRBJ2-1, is KAGVTQTPRYLIKTRGQQVTLSCSPISGHRSVSWYQQTPGQGLQFLFEYFSETQRNKGNFPGRFSGRQFSNSRSEMNVSTLELGDSALYLCASGQGINEQFFGPGTRLTVL.